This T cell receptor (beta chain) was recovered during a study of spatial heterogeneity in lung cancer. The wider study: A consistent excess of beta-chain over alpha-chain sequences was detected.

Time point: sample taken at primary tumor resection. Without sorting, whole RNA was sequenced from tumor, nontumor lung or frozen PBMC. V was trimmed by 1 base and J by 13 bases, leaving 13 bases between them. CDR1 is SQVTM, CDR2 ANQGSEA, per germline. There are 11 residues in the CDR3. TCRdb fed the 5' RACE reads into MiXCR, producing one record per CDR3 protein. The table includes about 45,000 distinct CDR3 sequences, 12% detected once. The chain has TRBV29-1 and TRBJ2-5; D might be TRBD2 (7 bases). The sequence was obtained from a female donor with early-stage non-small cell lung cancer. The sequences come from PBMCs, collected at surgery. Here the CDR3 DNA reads TGCAGCGTTGAAGTTGGGGGGGCCAGGTACTTC. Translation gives CSVEVGGARYF.